This T cell receptor (beta chain) was captured in a study of shared clonotypes between healthy human individuals (dated by TCRdb to about 2020). Looking at the study overall: A couple of women and three men aged 18 to 49 years were included in the cohort. For each donor, CD4 naive and CD4 memory were each given three plates, CD8 naive was given two plates, and CD8 memory was given one plate. The study deeply sequenced blood TCR repertoires of five healthy adults to estimate repertoire size and the extent of clonotype sharing between individuals. Libraries were prepared and TCR repertoires were sequenced by different laboratories using diverse techniques, in order to increase sequencing depth and limit assay-specific biases. Per donor, leukapheresis produced somewhere between about 0.8 and 9.5 billion PBMCs. The investigation overall reported the following: Naive subsets generally had larger estimated clonotype richness than memory subsets did. Based on pairwise subsampling, the degree of clonotype sharing among donors was expected to be affected by sequencing depth. The genetic and exposure-history diversity represented was limited by the small number of donors. Only blood was sampled, and tissue TCR repertoires likely differ from those in blood. Incomplete sequencing was indicated by rarefaction of sorted-subset datasets, despite the large sequencing depth. Compared with non-shared clonotypes, clonotypes shared by all four sorted-subset donors had higher generation probabilities. Sharing across four donors was observed for about 4.8% of naive CD4, around 3.5% of naive CD8, roughly 2.3% of memory CD4, and about 0.38% of memory CD8 clonotypes.

The V end loses 5 bases and the J end loses 4 bases, and a stretch of 12 bases separates them. CDR1 SGHRS and CDR2 YFSETQ were looked up in the germline V gene. The CDR3 covers 13 residues, taking in both the cysteine and the phenylalanine. Of the read, only the CDR3 DNA is kept; its 39 bases are in frame from base 1. The donors were healthy, HIV-negative adults with no recently reported acute infections or vaccinations. All donors were Caucasian adults living in Nashville, Tennessee, USA. CD4+ T cells were enriched by magnetic negative selection, after which naive cells were positively selected on CD45RA and the negative fraction was taken as the memory subset. Blood was collected by leukapheresis, and PBMCs were isolated by Ficoll-Histopaque density gradient centrifugation and then cryopreserved in liquid nitrogen vapor phase. Purity and quantity of every magnetically sorted T cell population were checked by analytical flow cytometry. Genomic DNA was isolated from each sorted fraction and quantified by UV absorbance on a Nanodrop 2000c.

Details on this clone: Its antigen specificity is not known. No clone much larger than this one lies a single base away; base qualities are absent.

Using the deep immunoSEQ assay, multiplex PCR amplified TCR CDR3 regions from genomic DNA. For each cell subset, the extracted genomic DNA was distributed evenly across all wells of several immunoSEQ 96-well plates, and each plate served as one replicate. For sorted subsets, each replicate PCR was loaded with roughly 200 ng genomic DNA, equivalent to approximately 27,000 T cell genomes. Purified libraries were quantified with a Qubit 3.0 fluorometer, sized on a Bioanalyzer 2100, and re-quantified with the KAPA Library Quantification kit. Every immunoSEQ 96-well plate was sequenced on a separate single-read 150-cycle Illumina NextSeq 550 flow cell. Regarding the original processing steps: Because the immunoSEQ output included only junctional sequences and no quality scores, the filtering could not be the same as the filtering used for full-length reads. To assign V/J genes and CDR3, sequences were annotated using PyIR, a Python wrapper for IgBLAST v1.9, with IMGT germline references. Reads with weak V/J assignments (E-value above 1e-6), missing CDR3, stop codons, out-of-frame junctions, or ambiguous translated residues were removed. V3J clonotypes were defined by identical inferred V gene, J gene, and CDR3 amino acid sequence. Percentage overlap between repertoires was computed as shared unique clonotypes divided by the size of the smaller repertoire. Richness of each repertoire was evaluated using RTK rarefaction, the Chao1 estimator, and Recon v2.1 estimates of unobserved clonotypes. For all TCRbeta clonotypes obtained by the gDNA method from a handful of donors, generation probabilities were computed with OLGA. The table comes from immuneACCESS by way of TCRdb, which keeps in-frame sequences with V and J called. Part of the clones is missing from these tables; in studies checked, under half for an unresolved V gene and the rest for unknown reasons. D and trimming come from the DNA, and the V and J calls and clone size come from that table. The sample records 1.4 million to 1.5 million clones, more than 95% of which are singletons. The ten top clones hold approximately 1% of the sample.

This receptor was obtained from a man aged 30 to 39 in good health. Recombination joined TRBV5-1 with TRBJ2-5, with an unclear D gene assignment. The sequenced sample was naive CD4+ T cells sorted from blood. This specimen's cell subset or site label, interpreted: CD45RA+ positively selected. CDR3 region: CASSPGSGETQYF. At the DNA level, the sequence is TGCGCCAGCAGTCCTGGGTCGGGAGAGACCCAGTACTTC.